This T cell receptor (beta chain) derives from a study of cytomegalovirus exposure and HLA in healthy donors. Libraries were prepared by immunoSEQ multiplex PCR; TCRdb keeps only in-frame clonotypes and omits some of them. The sample includes approximately 110,000 clones, 86% of them seen just once. V was clipped by 3 bases and J by 4 bases; unmatched bases: 2. Germline CDR1 reads MGHRA; CDR2 reads YSYEKL. CDR3 length: 16 residues. Specimen: PBMCs. This TCR was sampled from a woman younger than 35 in good health and CMV-seropositive. The rearrangement joins TRBV4-1 to TRBJ2-1; 14 bases are a match to TRBD2. This CDR3 reads CASSQGTSGGYNEQFF. For the CDR3, the DNA is TGCGCCAGCAGCCAGGGGACTAGCGGGGGTTACAATGAGCAGTTCTTC.